The sequence of this T cell receptor beta chain was determined in a study of cytomegalovirus exposure and HLA in healthy donors. This clone was seen only once. Its target is unknown. Whole-study findings and limits: HLA restriction was apparent for most CMV-associated TCR beta chains in a later analysis.

This PCR relied on a set of 60 Vbeta primers and 13 Jbeta primers. The data were produced by immunoSEQ multiplex PCR, yet TCRdb's version contains in-frame clones alone and is incomplete. Here the sample spans about 130,000 clones, 60% to 80% being singletons. This CDR3 has 14 amino acids. The germline V gene has CDR1 LNHDA and CDR2 SQIVND (reference sequence). V trimming: 6 bases; J trimming: 4 bases; junction bases outside the gene matches: 3. The sample comprised PBMCs. The chain combines TRBV19 with TRBJ2-1, with 10 bases lining up with TRBD2. The sequence came from a male donor in good health and CMV-seronegative. CDR3 sequence (DNA): TGTGCCAGTAGCGGGACTAGCGCTTACAATGAGCAGTTCTTC. Translating it yields CASSGTSAYNEQFF.